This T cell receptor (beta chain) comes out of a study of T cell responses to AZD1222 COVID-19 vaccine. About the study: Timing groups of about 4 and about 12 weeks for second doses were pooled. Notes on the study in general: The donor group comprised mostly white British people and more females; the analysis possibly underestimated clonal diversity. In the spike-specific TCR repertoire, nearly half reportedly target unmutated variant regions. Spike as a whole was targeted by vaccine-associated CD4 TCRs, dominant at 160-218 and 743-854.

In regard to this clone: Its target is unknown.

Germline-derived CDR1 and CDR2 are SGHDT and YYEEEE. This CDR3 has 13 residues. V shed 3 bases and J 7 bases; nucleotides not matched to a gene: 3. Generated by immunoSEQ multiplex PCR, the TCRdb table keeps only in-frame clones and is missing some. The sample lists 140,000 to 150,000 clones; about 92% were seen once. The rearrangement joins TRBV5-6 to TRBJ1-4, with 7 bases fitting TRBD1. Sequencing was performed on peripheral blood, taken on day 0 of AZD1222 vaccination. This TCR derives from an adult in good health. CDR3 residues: CASSWGTVEKLFF. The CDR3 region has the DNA TGTGCCAGCAGCTGGGGGACAGTTGAAAAACTGTTTTTT.